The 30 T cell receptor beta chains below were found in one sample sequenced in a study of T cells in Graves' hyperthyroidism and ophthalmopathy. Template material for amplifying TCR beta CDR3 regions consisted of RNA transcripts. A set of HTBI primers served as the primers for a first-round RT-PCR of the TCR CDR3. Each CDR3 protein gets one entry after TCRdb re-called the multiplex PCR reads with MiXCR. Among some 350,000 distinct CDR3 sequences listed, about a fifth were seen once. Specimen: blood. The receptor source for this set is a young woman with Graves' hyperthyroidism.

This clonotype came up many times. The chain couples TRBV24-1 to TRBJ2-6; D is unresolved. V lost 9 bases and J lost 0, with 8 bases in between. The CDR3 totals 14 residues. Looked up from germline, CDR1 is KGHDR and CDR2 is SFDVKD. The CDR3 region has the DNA TGTGCCACCGCGGCGAACTCTGGGGCCAACGTCCTGACTTTC. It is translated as CATAANSGANVLTF.

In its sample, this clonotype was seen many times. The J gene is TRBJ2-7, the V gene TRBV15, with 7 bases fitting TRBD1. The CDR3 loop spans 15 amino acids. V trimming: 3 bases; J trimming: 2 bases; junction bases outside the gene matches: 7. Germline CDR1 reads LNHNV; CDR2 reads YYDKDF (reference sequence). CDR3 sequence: CATSSKTGPTYEQYF. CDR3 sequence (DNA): TGTGCCACCAGCAGTAAGACAGGGCCGACCTACGAGCAGTACTTC.

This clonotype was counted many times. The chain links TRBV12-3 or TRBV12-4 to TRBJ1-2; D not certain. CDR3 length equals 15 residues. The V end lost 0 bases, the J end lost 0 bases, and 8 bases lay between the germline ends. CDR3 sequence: CASSLAFRANYGYTF. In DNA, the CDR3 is TGTGCCAGCAGTTTAGCTTTTCGAGCTAACTATGGCTACACCTTC.

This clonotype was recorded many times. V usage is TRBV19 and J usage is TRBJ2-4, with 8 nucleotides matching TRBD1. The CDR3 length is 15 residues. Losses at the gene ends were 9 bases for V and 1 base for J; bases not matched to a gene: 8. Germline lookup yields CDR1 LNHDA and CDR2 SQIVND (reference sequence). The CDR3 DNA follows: TGTGCCAGGCCAGGACAGGGCTTGGCCAAAAACATTCAGTACTTC. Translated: CARPGQGLAKNIQYF.

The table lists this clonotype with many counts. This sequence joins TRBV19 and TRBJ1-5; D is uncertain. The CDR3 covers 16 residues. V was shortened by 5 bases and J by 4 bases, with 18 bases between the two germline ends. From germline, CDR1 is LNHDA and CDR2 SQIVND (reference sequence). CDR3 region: CASSFYPVEGNQPQHF. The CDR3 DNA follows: TGTGCCAGTAGTTTTTACCCTGTAGAAGGGAATCAGCCCCAGCATTTT.

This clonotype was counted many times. The CDR3 sequence: CSATGTPFKNTEAFF. The CDR3 nucleotides read TGCAGCGCTACCGGGACACCATTTAAGAACACTGAAGCTTTCTTT. The V gene is TRBV29-1, the J gene TRBJ1-1; a weak D match, TRBD1 (6 bases). V gave up 7 bases and J gave up 1 base, with 19 bases separating them. The CDR3 runs to 15 residues. Per the germline V gene, CDR1 is SQVTM and CDR2 is ANQGSEA.

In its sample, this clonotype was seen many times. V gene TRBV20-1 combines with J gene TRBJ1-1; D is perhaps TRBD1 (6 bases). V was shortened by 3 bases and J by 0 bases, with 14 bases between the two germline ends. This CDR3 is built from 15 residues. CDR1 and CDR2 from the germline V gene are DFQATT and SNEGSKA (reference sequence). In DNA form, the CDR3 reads TGCAGTGCTAGTTCGGGGGCGCGGATGAACACTGAAGCTTTCTTT. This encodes CSASSGARMNTEAFF.

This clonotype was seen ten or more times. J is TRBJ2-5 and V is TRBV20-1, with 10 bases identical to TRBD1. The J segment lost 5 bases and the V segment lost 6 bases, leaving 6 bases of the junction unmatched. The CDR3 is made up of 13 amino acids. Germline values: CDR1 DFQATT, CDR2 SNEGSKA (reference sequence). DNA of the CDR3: TGCAGTGCCTTGACAGGGGGCGCGGAGACCCAGTACTTC. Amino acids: CSALTGGAETQYF.

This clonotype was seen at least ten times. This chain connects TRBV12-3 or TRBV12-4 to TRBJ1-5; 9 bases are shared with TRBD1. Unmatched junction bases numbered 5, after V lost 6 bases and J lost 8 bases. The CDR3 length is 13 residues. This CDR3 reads CASSPGQGEPQHF. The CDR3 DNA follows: TGTGCCAGCAGCCCGGGACAGGGCGAGCCCCAGCATTTT.

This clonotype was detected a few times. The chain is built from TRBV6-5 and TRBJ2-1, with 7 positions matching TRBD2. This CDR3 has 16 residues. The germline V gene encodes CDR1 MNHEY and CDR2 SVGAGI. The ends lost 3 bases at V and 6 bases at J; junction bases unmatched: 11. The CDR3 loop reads CASSYSFGRDSNEQFF. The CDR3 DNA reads TGTGCCAGCAGTTATAGTTTTGGGAGGGACTCCAATGAGCAGTTCTTC.

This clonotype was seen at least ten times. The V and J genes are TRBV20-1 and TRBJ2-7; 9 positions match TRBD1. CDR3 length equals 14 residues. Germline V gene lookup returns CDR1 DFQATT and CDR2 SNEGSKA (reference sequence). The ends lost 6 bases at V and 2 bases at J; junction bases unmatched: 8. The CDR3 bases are TGCAGTGCGGGACGGGGACAGGGCCCCTACGAGCAGTACTTC. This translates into CSAGRGQGPYEQYF.

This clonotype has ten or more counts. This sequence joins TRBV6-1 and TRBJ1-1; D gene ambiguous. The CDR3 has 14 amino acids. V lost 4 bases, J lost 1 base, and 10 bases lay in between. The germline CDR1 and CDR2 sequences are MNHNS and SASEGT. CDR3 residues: CASSGRTENTEAFF. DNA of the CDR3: TGTGCCAGCAGTGGGCGCACGGAGAACACTGAAGCTTTCTTT.

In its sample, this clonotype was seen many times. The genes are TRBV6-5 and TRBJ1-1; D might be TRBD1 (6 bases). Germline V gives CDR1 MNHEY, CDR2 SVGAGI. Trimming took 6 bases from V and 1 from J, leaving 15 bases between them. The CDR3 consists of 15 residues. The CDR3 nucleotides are TGTGCCAGCAGCACTACAGGGCGGAGGAACACTGAAGCTTTCTTT. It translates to CASSTTGRRNTEAFF.

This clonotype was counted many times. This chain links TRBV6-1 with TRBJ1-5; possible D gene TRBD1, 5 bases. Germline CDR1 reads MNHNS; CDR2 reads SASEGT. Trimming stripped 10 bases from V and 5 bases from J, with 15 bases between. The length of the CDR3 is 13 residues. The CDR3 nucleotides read TGTGCCATCCAAGACAGCGCCGATCAGCCCCAGCATTTT. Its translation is CAIQDSADQPQHF.

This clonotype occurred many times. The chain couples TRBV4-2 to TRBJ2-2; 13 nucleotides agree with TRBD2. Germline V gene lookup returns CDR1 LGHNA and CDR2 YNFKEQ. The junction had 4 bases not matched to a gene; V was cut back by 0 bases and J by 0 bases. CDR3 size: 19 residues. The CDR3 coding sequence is TGTGCCAGCAGCCAAGAAACTAGCGGGGGGGGCGCGAACACCGGGGAGCTGTTTTTT. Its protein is CASSQETSGGGANTGELFF.

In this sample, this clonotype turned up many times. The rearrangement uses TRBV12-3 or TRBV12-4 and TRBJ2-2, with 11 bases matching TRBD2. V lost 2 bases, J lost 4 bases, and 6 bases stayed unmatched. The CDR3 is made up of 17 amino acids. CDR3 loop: CASSLSSGGAGTGELFF. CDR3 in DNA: TGTGCCAGCAGTTTAAGTAGCGGGGGGGCTGGCACCGGGGAGCTGTTTTTT.

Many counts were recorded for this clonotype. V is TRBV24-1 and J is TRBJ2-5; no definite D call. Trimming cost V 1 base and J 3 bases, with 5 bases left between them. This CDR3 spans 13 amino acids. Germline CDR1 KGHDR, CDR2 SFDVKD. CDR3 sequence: CATSDLGKETQYF. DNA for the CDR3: TGTGCCACCAGTGATTTAGGGAAAGAGACCCAGTACTTC.

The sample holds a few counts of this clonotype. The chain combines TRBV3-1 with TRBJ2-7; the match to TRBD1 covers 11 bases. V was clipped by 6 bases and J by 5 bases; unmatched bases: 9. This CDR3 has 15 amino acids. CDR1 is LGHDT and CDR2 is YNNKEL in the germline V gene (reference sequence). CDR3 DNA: TGTGCCAGCAGTCCTGGACAGGGGGCGTCGAACGAGCAGTACTTC. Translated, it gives CASSPGQGASNEQYF.

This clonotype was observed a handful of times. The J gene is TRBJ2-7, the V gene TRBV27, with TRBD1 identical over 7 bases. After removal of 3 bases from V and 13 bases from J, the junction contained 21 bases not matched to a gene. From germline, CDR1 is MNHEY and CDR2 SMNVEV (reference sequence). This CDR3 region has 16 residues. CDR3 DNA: TGTGCCAGCAGTTTCCCTGCGGAAGGGGGCATCCATCCCCCCTACTTC. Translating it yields CASSFPAEGGIHPPYF.

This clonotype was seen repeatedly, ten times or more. The CDR3 reads CASSLYNEQYF. CDR3 nucleotide sequence: TGTGCCAGCAGCCTATATAACGAGCAGTACTTC. V gene TRBV7-9 combines with J gene TRBJ2-7, with D unresolved. Trimming left V 5 bases short and J 5 bases short, with 7 bases between. The CDR3 spans 11 residues. CDR1 and CDR2 (germline): SEHNR, FQNEAQ (reference sequence).

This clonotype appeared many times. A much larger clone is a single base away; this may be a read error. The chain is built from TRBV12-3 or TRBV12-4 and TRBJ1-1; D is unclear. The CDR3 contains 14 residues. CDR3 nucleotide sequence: TGTGCCAGCAGTTTAATGTCTCCCAACACTGGAGCTTTCTTT. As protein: CASSLMSPNTGAFF.

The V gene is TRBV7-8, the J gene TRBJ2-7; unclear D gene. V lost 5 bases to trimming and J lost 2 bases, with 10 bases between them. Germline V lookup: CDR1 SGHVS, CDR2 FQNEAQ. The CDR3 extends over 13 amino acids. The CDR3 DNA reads TGTGCCAGCAGCCCGCAGGACGCCTACGAGCAGTACTTC. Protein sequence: CASSPQDAYEQYF.

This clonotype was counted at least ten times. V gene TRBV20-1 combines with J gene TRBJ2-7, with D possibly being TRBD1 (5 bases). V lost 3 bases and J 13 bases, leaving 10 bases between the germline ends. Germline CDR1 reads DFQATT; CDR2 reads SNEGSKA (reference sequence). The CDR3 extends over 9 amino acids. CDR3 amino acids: CSARQGEYF. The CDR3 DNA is TGCAGTGCTAGGCAGGGTGAATACTTC.

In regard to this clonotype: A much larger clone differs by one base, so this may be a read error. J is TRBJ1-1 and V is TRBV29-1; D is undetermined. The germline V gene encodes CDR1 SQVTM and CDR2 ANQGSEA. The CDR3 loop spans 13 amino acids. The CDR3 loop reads CSVEASRPTEACF. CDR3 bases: TGCAGCGTTGAAGCTAGCAGACCCACTGAAGCTTGCTTT.

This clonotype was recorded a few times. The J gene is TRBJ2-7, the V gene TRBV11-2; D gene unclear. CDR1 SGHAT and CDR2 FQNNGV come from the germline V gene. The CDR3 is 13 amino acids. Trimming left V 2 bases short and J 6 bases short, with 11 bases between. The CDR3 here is CASSLLSAGEQYF. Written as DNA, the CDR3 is TGTGCCAGCAGCTTATTGTCGGCTGGCGAGCAGTACTTC.

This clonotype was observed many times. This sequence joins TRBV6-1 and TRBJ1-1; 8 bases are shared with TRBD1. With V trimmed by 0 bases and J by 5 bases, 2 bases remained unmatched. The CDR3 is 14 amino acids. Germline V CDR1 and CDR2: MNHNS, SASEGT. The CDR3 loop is CASSEAYRGTEAFF. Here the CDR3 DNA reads TGTGCCAGCAGTGAAGCGTACAGGGGGACTGAAGCTTTCTTT.

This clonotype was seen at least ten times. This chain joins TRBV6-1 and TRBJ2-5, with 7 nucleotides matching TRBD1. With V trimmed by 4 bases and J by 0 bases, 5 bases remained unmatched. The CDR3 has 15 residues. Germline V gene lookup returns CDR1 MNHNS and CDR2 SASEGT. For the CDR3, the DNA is TGTGCCAGCAGTGCTGGACAGGTCTACCAAGAGACCCAGTACTTC. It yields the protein CASSAGQVYQETQYF.

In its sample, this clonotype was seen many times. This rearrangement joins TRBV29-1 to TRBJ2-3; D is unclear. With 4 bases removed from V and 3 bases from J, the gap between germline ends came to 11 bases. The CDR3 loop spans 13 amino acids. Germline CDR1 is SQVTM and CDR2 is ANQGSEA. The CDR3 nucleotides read TGCAGCGTTGGGCAGGATCGGACAGATACGCAGTATTTT. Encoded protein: CSVGQDRTDTQYF.

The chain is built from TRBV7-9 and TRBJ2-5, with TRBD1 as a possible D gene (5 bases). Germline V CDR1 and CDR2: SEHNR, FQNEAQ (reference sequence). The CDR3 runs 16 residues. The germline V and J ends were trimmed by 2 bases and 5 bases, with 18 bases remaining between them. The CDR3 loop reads CASSLTLDWGRETQYF. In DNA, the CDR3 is TGTGCCAGCAGCTTAACGCTCGACTGGGGCCGGGAGACCCAGTACTTC. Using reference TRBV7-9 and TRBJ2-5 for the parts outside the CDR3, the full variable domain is DTGVSQNPRHKITKRGQNVTFRCDPISEHNRLYWYRQTLGQGPEFLTYFQNEAQLEKSRLLSDRFSAERPKGSFSTLEIQRTEQGDSAMYLCASSLTLDWGRETQYFGPGTRLLVL.

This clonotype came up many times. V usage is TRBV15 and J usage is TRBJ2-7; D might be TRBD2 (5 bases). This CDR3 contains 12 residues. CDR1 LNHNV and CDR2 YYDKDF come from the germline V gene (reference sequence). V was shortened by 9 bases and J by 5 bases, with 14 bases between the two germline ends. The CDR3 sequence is CATKGPGNEQYF. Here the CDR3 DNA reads TGTGCCACAAAAGGACCGGGAAACGAGCAGTACTTC. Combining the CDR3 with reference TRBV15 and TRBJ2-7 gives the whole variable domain DAMVIQNPRYQVTQFGKPVTLSCSQTLNHNVMYWYQQKSSQAPKLLFHYYDKDFNNEADTPDNFQSRRPNTSFCFLDIRSPGLGDTAMYLCATKGPGNEQYFGPGTRLTVT.